These 25 T cell receptor beta chains were sequenced from one sample in a study of cytotoxic CD8 clonotypes in ibrutinib-treated CLL. Method: immunoSEQ multiplex PCR; TCRdb's copy keeps in-frame clones and lacks some. The sample yields about 44,000 clones, approximately 74% seen once. The sample in question was PBMCs, obtained after 12 months of ibrutinib treatment. The receptors were sampled from a human donor with chronic lymphocytic leukemia.

The gene calls are TRBV19 and TRBJ1-5; 9 nucleotides align to TRBD1. Losses at the gene ends were 6 bases for V and 5 bases for J; bases not matched to a gene: 8. Germline CDR1 is LNHDA and CDR2 is SQIVND (reference sequence). The CDR3 contains 15 residues. The CDR3 is CASSRGGTGYQPQHF. The DNA of the CDR3 is TGTGCCAGTAGCCGAGGGGGGACAGGGTATCAGCCCCAGCATTTT.

This chain links TRBV5-8 with TRBJ1-1, with D perhaps TRBD1 (5 bases). The CDR3 extends over 15 amino acids. Germline CDR1 is SGHTS and CDR2 is YDEGEE. Trimming left V 0 bases short and J 8 bases short, with 17 bases between. The CDR3 DNA sequence: TGTGCCAGCAGCTTGGGGGGGATTGTGAGGGTAGAAGCTTTCTTT. The encoded protein is CASSLGGIVRVEAFF.

This clone was detected only once. The chain recombines TRBV11-2 with TRBJ2-1; 7 bases agree with TRBD2. Per the germline V gene, CDR1 is SGHAT and CDR2 is FQNNGV. The junction had 3 bases not matched to a gene; V was cut back by 7 bases and J by 6 bases. The CDR3 runs to 12 residues. CDR3 coding DNA: TGTGCCAGCACCTCTAGCGGCAATGAGCAGTTCTTC. It is translated as CASTSSGNEQFF.

The chain has TRBV29-1 and TRBJ2-7; TRBD2 agrees at 10 bases. This CDR3 is built from 13 residues. Germline lookup yields CDR1 SQVTM and CDR2 ANQGSEA. J gave up 5 bases and V 2 bases, and 3 bases lay outside the gene matches. The CDR3 protein is CSVETLAGDEQYF. The CDR3 nucleotides are TGCAGCGTTGAAACCCTAGCGGGAGACGAGCAGTACTTC.

The V and J genes are TRBV7-2 and TRBJ2-5, with D possibly being TRBD2 (7 bases). The germline CDR1 and CDR2 sequences are SGHTA and FQGNSA. The CDR3 covers 15 residues. The germline V and J ends were trimmed by 4 bases and 4 bases, with 16 bases remaining between them. The DNA for the CDR3 is TGTGCCAGCAGCTCCTGGCCGGGGGGCGGAGAGACCCAGTACTTC. Translated: CASSSWPGGGETQYF.

V and J are TRBV29-1 and TRBJ2-1; possibly TRBD1 for D (6 bases). This CDR3 is built from 15 residues. Trimming cost V 4 bases and J 10 bases, with 23 bases left between them. The germline V gene has CDR1 SQVTM and CDR2 ANQGSEA. The CDR3 is CSVGPSYRVREEQFF. In nucleotides, the CDR3 is TGCAGCGTTGGTCCCTCTTACAGGGTTCGGGAAGAGCAGTTCTTC.

V and J are TRBV28 and TRBJ1-2; D is perhaps TRBD1 (5 bases). V was shortened by 4 bases and J by 2 bases, with 8 bases between the two germline ends. Germline lookup yields CDR1 MDHEN and CDR2 SYDVKM. This CDR3 has 13 residues. The CDR3 coding sequence is TGTGCCAGCAGTTCGGGGGAGAACTATGGCTACACCTTC. Amino acids: CASSSGENYGYTF.

This clone was observed a handful of times. This chain links TRBV29-1 with TRBJ1-1; no firm D call. CDR3 length equals 13 residues. The germline gives CDR1 SQVTM, CDR2 ANQGSEA. V was pared by 4 bases and J by 3 bases, with 12 bases between. The CDR3 spells CSVAVHGDTEAFF. CDR3 nucleotide sequence: TGCAGCGTTGCCGTGCATGGGGACACTGAAGCTTTCTTT.

This clone has a handful of counts. The chain combines TRBV11-2 with TRBJ2-2; 7 bases are a match to TRBD2. The CDR3 length is 17 residues. Trimming at V came to 4 bases and at J to 7 bases, leaving 15 bases not matched to a gene. Germline V gives CDR1 SGHAT, CDR2 FQNNGV. CDR3 sequence: CASSSLLYRTRNGELFF. In DNA form, the CDR3 reads TGTGCCAGCAGCTCACTACTATATCGGACTAGGAACGGGGAGCTGTTTTTT. The entire variable domain, with the rest obtained from reference TRBV11-2 and TRBJ2-2, is as follows: EAGVAQSPRYKIIEKRQSVAFWCNPISGHATLYWYQQILGQGPKLLIQFQNNGVVDDSQLPKDRFSAERLKGVDSTLKIQPAKLEDSAVYLCASSSLLYRTRNGELFFGEGSRLTVL.

CDR3 region: CASSPGMGAGYEQYF. The CDR3 region has the DNA TGTGCCAGTAGTCCCGGAATGGGGGCCGGCTACGAGCAGTACTTC. J is TRBJ2-7 and V is TRBV19, with TRBD1 as a possible D gene (6 bases). The germline V and J ends were trimmed by 5 bases and 3 bases, with 17 bases remaining between them. Germline loops: CDR1 LNHDA, CDR2 SQIVND (reference sequence). The CDR3 is 15 amino acids.

J is TRBJ2-7 and V is TRBV11-2; 12 bases map to TRBD2. Losses at the gene ends were 5 bases for V and 4 bases for J; bases not matched to a gene: 6. CDR1 is SGHAT, CDR2 FQNNGV, per germline. This CDR3 is 15 amino acids long. CDR3 nucleotides: TGTGCCAGCAGCCGACTAGCGGGAGAGGTTTACGAGCAGTACTTC. Translating it yields CASSRLAGEVYEQYF.

The chain links TRBV6-1 to TRBJ1-5; D remains ambiguous. Germline loops: CDR1 MNHNS, CDR2 SASEGT. The CDR3 totals 13 residues. With 6 bases removed from V and 2 bases from J, the gap between germline ends came to 8 bases. The chain's CDR3 is CASRKEGNQPQHF. CDR3 DNA: TGTGCCAGCAGAAAGGAGGGCAATCAGCCCCAGCATTTT.

The J gene is TRBJ2-1, the V gene TRBV7-6; D is undetermined. Per the germline V gene, CDR1 is SGHVS and CDR2 is FNYEAQ. The germline V and J ends were trimmed by 1 base and 0 bases, with 10 bases remaining between them. The length of the CDR3 is 16 residues. CDR3 nucleotides: TGTGCCAGCAGCTTAGGGCCCCCGAGCTCCTACAATGAGCAGTTCTTC. Residues: CASSLGPPSSYNEQFF.

The V and J genes are TRBV11-2 and TRBJ2-1, with TRBD2 matching 7 bases. Germline lookup yields CDR1 SGHAT and CDR2 FQNNGV. The CDR3 has 16 residues. The V and J ends lost 0 bases and 4 bases, in that order; junction bases with no gene match: 6. The CDR3 spells CASSLEPSGIYNEQFF. Written as DNA, the CDR3 is TGTGCCAGCAGCTTAGAGCCTAGCGGAATTTACAATGAGCAGTTCTTC.

This clone was counted between two and nine times. This chain uses TRBV6-6 with TRBJ2-3; tentatively, D is TRBD1 (6 bases). The V gene's germline CDR1 is MNHNY and CDR2 SVGAGI (reference sequence). Trimming removed 10 bases from V and 2 bases from J, with 7 bases in between. The CDR3 runs to 11 residues. The CDR3 loop reads CATGVTDTQYF. CDR3 bases: TGTGCCACAGGGGTCACAGATACGCAGTATTTT.

This chain joins TRBV18 and TRBJ2-2; 9 nucleotides line up with TRBD1. Trimming cost V 2 bases and J 1 base; bases outside gene matches: 5. Germline CDR1 reads KGHSH; CDR2 reads LQKENI. This CDR3 spans 17 amino acids. The CDR3, as DNA: TGTGCCAGCTCACCAAAAAACAGGGGGCAGAACACCGGGGAGCTGTTTTTT. Protein product: CASSPKNRGQNTGELFF. Drawing the rest from reference TRBV18 and TRBJ2-2, the complete variable domain is NAGVMQNPRHLVRRRGQEARLRCSPMKGHSHVYWYRQLPEEGLKFMVYLQKENIIDESGMPKERFSAEFPKEGPSILRIQQVVRGDSAAYFCASSPKNRGQNTGELFFGEGSRLTVL.

This clone was observed a single time. This chain connects TRBV29-1 to TRBJ2-6; D remains unclear. V was cut by 5 bases and J by 0 bases, with 11 bases left in between. CDR1 is SQVTM, CDR2 ANQGSEA, per germline. CDR3 size: 15 residues. The CDR3 nucleotides are TGCAGCGTTTCCCATTTGACCTCTGGGGCCAACGTCCTGACTTTC. It codes for CSVSHLTSGANVLTF.

This sequence joins TRBV6-1 and TRBJ1-2; TRBD1 is a possible D gene (5 bases). V gave up 6 bases and J gave up 4 bases, with 9 bases separating them. This CDR3 has 12 residues. CDR1 and CDR2 from the germline V gene are MNHNS and SASEGT. The CDR3 nucleotides read TGTGCCAGCAGCCGGGACGGCTATGGCTACACCTTC. Its protein product is CASSRDGYGYTF.

This chain joins TRBV21-1 and TRBJ2-7; whether TRBD1, the table's D call, matches the DNA was not checked. TRBV21-1 is a pseudogene locus. This CDR3 spans 14 amino acids. This chain's CDR3 is CASSKMAVSYEQYF. As DNA, the CDR3 is TGTGCCAGCAGCAAAATGGCAGTCTCCTACGAGCAGTACTTC.

This clone has a handful of counts. V is TRBV4-1 and J is TRBJ1-1, with D hard to call. The V gene lost 1 base and the J gene lost 0 bases, with 9 bases spanning the gap. The CDR3 covers 15 residues. Germline CDR1 MGHRA, CDR2 YSYEKL. The CDR3 protein is CASSQARSMNTEAFF. In DNA, the CDR3 is TGCGCCAGCAGCCAAGCTCGGTCCATGAACACTGAAGCTTTCTTT.

This clone was counted only a few times. This chain joins TRBV7-9 and TRBJ2-7, with a weak D call TRBD1 (6 bases). CDR1 is SEHNR and CDR2 is FQNEAQ in the germline V gene (reference sequence). V lost 4 bases to trimming and J lost 7 bases, with 20 bases between them. This CDR3 has 15 residues. The CDR3 sequence is CASSSRDNPLGEQYF. Here the CDR3 DNA reads TGTGCCAGCAGCTCCCGGGACAATCCCCTCGGAGAGCAGTACTTC.

The J gene is TRBJ2-5, the V gene TRBV5-1; 9 bases are a match to TRBD1. The CDR3 sequence is 15 residues long. The V segment lost 0 bases and the J segment 5 bases; nucleotides outside the gene matches: 5. CDR1 is SGHRS and CDR2 is YFSETQ in the germline V gene. The DNA for the CDR3 is TGCGCCAGCAGCTTGGACACAGGGGGCGCGGAGACCCAGTACTTC. This codes for CASSLDTGGAETQYF.

The chain recombines TRBV18 with TRBJ1-4, with D possibly matching TRBD1 (6 bases). Trimming pared 3 bases from V and 6 bases from J, leaving 8 bases between. Germline CDR1 reads KGHSH; CDR2 reads LQKENI. CDR3 length: 13 residues. CDR3 sequence reads: CASSPGGDEKLFF. The CDR3 nucleotides read TGTGCCAGCTCACCGGGGGGCGATGAAAAACTGTTTTTT.

The chain links TRBV6-6 to TRBJ2-7, with 10 bases aligning to TRBD1. The J segment lost 2 bases and the V segment lost 7 bases, leaving 5 bases of the junction unmatched. The CDR3 covers 14 residues. Germline CDR1 MNHNY, CDR2 SVGAGI (reference sequence). In DNA form, the CDR3 reads TGTGCCAGCATCCAGGACAGGGGGGCCTACGAGCAGTACTTC. This translates into CASIQDRGAYEQYF.

In this sample, this clone is medium-sized. The chain uses TRBV28 and TRBJ2-1, with D perhaps TRBD2 (6 bases). From germline, CDR1 is MDHEN and CDR2 SYDVKM. Deletions cut 2 bases from V and 7 bases from J, with 15 bases between. CDR3 length: 15 residues. The CDR3 DNA sequence: TGTGCCAGCAGTTTAAAGGCGGGATCATGGAATGAGCAGTTCTTC. Encoded protein: CASSLKAGSWNEQFF.